These T cell receptor beta chains were read from a single sample in a study of blood T cell repertoires in COVID-19. TCRdb keeps only in-frame clones here, not all; method: immunoSEQ multiplex PCR. The sample shows 240,000 or so clones, roughly four fifths of them seen only once. The sample consisted of peripheral blood. These receptors all stem from a woman aged 60-75 years with active or convalescent COVID-19. The CDR3 runs from the conserved cysteine through the conserved F or W. Each record gives: D gene, J gene, clone size, V gene, CDR3 protein, CDR3 DNA. D genes are given only for firm matches. Only some rows state a clone size, as once, few, many or a class for expanded clones.

D: TRBD1
J: TRBJ1-1
size: .
V: TRBV19
CDR3: CASSTGATGGTEAFF
DNA: TGTGCCAGTTCTACAGGGGCGACCGGTGGCACTGAAGCTTTCTTT

D: .
J: TRBJ2-1
size: .
V: TRBV27
CDR3: CASSPWGRSYNEQFF
DNA: TGTGCCAGCAGTCCGTGGGGGAGGTCCTACAATGAGCAGTTCTTC

D: .
J: TRBJ2-1
size: .
V: TRBV2
CDR3: CASSLLGRNEQFF
DNA: TGTGCCAGCAGTCTCTTGGGCCGCAATGAGCAGTTCTTC

D: TRBD1
J: TRBJ1-4
size: few
V: TRBV7-3
CDR3: CASSAGGPNEKLFF
DNA: TGTGCCAGCAGCGCAGGGGGCCCTAATGAAAAACTGTTTTTT

D: .
J: TRBJ1-1
size: .
V: TRBV1
CDR3: CTSSQWTGGAYLGTEAFF
DNA: TGCACCAGCAGCCAATGGACAGGGGGCGCTTATTTGGGCACTGAAGCTTTCTTT

D: TRBD2
J: TRBJ2-3
size: .
V: TRBV7-2
CDR3: CASSSGLAYADTQYF
DNA: TGTGCCAGCAGCTCCGGACTAGCGTACGCAGATACGCAGTATTTT

D: TRBD1
J: TRBJ1-1
size: .
V: TRBV11-3
CDR3: CASSFNRGTEAFF
DNA: TGTGCCAGCAGCTTTAACAGGGGCACTGAAGCTTTCTTT

D: TRBD1
J: TRBJ1-4
size: once
V: TRBV7-2
CDR3: CASRTGTEKEKLFF
DNA: TGTGCCAGCAGGACCGGGACAGAAAAAGAAAAACTGTTTTTT

D: .
J: TRBJ2-3
size: .
V: TRBV18
CDR3: CASSGRGPSTDTQYF
DNA: TGTGCCAGCTCAGGGCGGGGGCCTAGCACAGATACGCAGTATTTT

D: .
J: TRBJ1-6
size: .
V: TRBV27
CDR3: CASSLSPGVSPLHF
DNA: TGTGCCAGCAGTTTATCTCCCGGGGTTTCACCCCTCCACTTT

D: TRBD1
J: TRBJ2-1
size: .
V: TRBV15
CDR3: CATSSAGTGDNEQFF
DNA: TGTGCCACCAGCAGTGCCGGGACAGGGGACAATGAGCAGTTCTTC

D: .
J: TRBJ2-1
size: .
V: TRBV2
CDR3: CASSPIAYNEQFF
DNA: TGTGCCAGCAGCCCTATTGCCTACAATGAGCAGTTCTTC

D: TRBD1
J: TRBJ1-2
size: .
V: TRBV9
CDR3: CASSFTGEPSYGYTF
DNA: TGTGCCAGCAGCTTCACAGGGGAACCCTCTTATGGCTACACCTTC

D: .
J: TRBJ2-7
size: .
V: TRBV30
CDR3: CACSLATYEQYF
DNA: TGTGCCTGCTCCCTAGCGACTTACGAGCAGTACTTC

D: .
J: TRBJ1-1
size: .
V: TRBV7-3
CDR3: CASSMTGMNTEAFF
DNA: TGTGCCAGCAGCATGACGGGAATGAACACTGAAGCTTTCTTT

D: .
J: TRBJ1-1
size: .
V: TRBV5-1
CDR3: CASSLVGRNTEAFF
DNA: TGCGCCAGCAGCTTGGTTGGCAGGAACACTGAAGCTTTCTTT

D: .
J: TRBJ2-3
size: few
V: TRBV7-9
CDR3: CASSLFSSALTDTQYF
DNA: TGTGCCAGCAGCTTATTCTCTAGCGCGCTCACAGATACGCAGTATTTT

D: TRBD2
J: TRBJ2-7
size: once
V: TRBV2
CDR3: CASSVASGGIYEQYF
DNA: TGTGCCAGCAGTGTGGCTAGCGGGGGCATCTACGAGCAGTACTTC

D: .
J: TRBJ1-2
size: .
V: TRBV23-1
CDR3: CASSFSTETYGYTF
DNA: TGCGCCAGCAGTTTCTCGACGGAGACCTATGGCTACACCTTC

D: TRBD1
J: TRBJ1-3
size: .
V: TRBV30
CDR3: CAWSAGTGAGNTIYF
DNA: TGTGCCTGGAGTGCCGGGACAGGGGCTGGAAACACCATATATTTT

D: .
J: TRBJ1-1
size: few
V: TRBV3-1/TRBV3-2
CDR3: CASSHSGGGTEAFF
DNA: TGTGCCAGCAGCCATTCGGGAGGGGGAACTGAAGCTTTCTTT

D: TRBD1
J: TRBJ2-1
size: once
V: TRBV7-2
CDR3: CASSLVGTGTYNEQFF
DNA: TGTGCCAGCAGCTTAGTCGGGACAGGGACCTACAATGAGCAGTTCTTC

D: TRBD1
J: TRBJ2-3
size: .
V: TRBV9
CDR3: CASSQGFRTGGADTQYF
DNA: TGTGCCAGCAGCCAGGGTTTCAGGACAGGGGGCGCGGATACGCAGTATTTT

D: TRBD1
J: TRBJ1-6
size: .
V: TRBV30
CDR3: CAWSSPGTDNSPLHF
DNA: TGTGCCTGGAGCTCACCCGGGACAGATAATTCACCCCTCCACTTT

D: .
J: TRBJ1-1
size: .
V: TRBV7-2
CDR3: CASSKQVNTEAFF
DNA: TGTGCCAGCAGCAAACAGGTGAACACTGAAGCTTTCTTT

D: .
J: TRBJ1-5
size: .
V: TRBV28
CDR3: CATQRDGNQPQHF
DNA: TGTGCCACCCAGCGGGATGGCAATCAGCCCCAGCATTTT

D: TRBD1
J: TRBJ1-6
size: .
V: TRBV18
CDR3: CASSRDSPLNSPLHF
DNA: TGTGCCAGCTCACGGGACAGTCCCCTTAATTCACCCCTCCACTTT

D: .
J: TRBJ1-2
size: .
V: TRBV7-9
CDR3: CASSLGGAVGYTF
DNA: TGTGCCAGCAGCCTCGGCGGGGCTGTGGGCTACACCTTC

D: .
J: TRBJ1-4
size: .
V: TRBV2
CDR3: CASRTIGSPNEKLFF
DNA: TGTGCCAGCAGGACGATAGGGAGCCCTAATGAAAAACTGTTTTTT

D: .
J: TRBJ1-6
size: .
V: TRBV9
CDR3: CASSPRNVPGLRRTYNSPLHF
DNA: TGTGCCAGCAGCCCCAGAAACGTTCCGGGACTCCGAAGGACCTATAATTCACCCCTCCACTTT

D: .
J: TRBJ2-1
size: .
V: TRBV2
CDR3: CASTRRSNNEQFF
DNA: TGTGCCAGCACTCGGAGAAGCAACAATGAGCAGTTCTTC

D: .
J: TRBJ1-2
size: .
V: TRBV5-5
CDR3: CASSRTGGLLYGYTF
DNA: TGTGCCAGCAGTCGGACGGGGGGCCTTCTTTATGGCTACACCTTC

D: TRBD2
J: TRBJ2-3
size: .
V: TRBV7-2
CDR3: CASSLEPSGGGRATQYF
DNA: TGTGCCAGCAGCTTGGAACCCAGCGGCGGGGGGCGGGCTACGCAGTATTTT

D: .
J: TRBJ1-5
size: .
V: TRBV3-1/TRBV3-2
CDR3: CASSQDRARPQHF
DNA: TGTGCCAGCAGCCAAGACAGGGCTCGGCCCCAGCATTTT

D: .
J: TRBJ1-1
size: .
V: TRBV19
CDR3: CASSSSQAPAAFF
DNA: TGTGCCAGTAGTAGCTCACAGGCGCCTGCGGCTTTCTTT

D: TRBD2
J: TRBJ2-3
size: .
V: TRBV28
CDR3: CASSYRTSSDTQYF
DNA: TGTGCCAGCAGTTACCGGACTAGCTCAGATACGCAGTATTTT

D: .
J: TRBJ2-5
size: .
V: TRBV18
CDR3: CASSPQSGGGETQYF
DNA: TGTGCCAGCTCACCACAAAGTGGCGGGGGCGAGACCCAGTACTTC

D: .
J: TRBJ1-6
size: few
V: TRBV7-9
CDR3: CASSLETGHSPLHF
DNA: TGTGCCAGCAGCTTAGAGACAGGCCATTCACCCCTCCACTTT

D: TRBD1
J: TRBJ2-5
size: .
V: TRBV7-2
CDR3: CASSPFGTGVGTQYF
DNA: TGTGCCAGCAGCCCCTTTGGGACAGGGGTAGGGACCCAGTACTTC

D: TRBD2
J: TRBJ2-5
size: .
V: TRBV6-1
CDR3: CASSEAPGLHVETQYF
DNA: TGTGCCAGCAGTGAAGCGCCGGGACTACACGTAGAGACCCAGTACTTC

D: TRBD1
J: TRBJ1-6
size: .
V: TRBV30
CDR3: CAWKQGPFWNSPLHF
DNA: TGTGCCTGGAAACAGGGGCCATTTTGGAATTCACCCCTCCACTTT

D: .
J: TRBJ1-1
size: .
V: TRBV3-1/TRBV3-2
CDR3: CASSPSNTEAFF
DNA: TGTGCCAGCAGCCCAAGCAACACTGAAGCTTTCTTT

D: .
J: TRBJ2-3
size: .
V: TRBV19
CDR3: CAVRDSYTDTQYF
DNA: TGTGCCGTGCGGGATAGCTACACAGATACGCAGTATTTT

D: TRBD2
J: TRBJ2-1
size: .
V: TRBV6-5
CDR3: CASRGSGGRNNEQFF
DNA: TGTGCCAGCAGGGGTAGCGGGGGGCGTAACAATGAGCAGTTCTTC

D: .
J: TRBJ1-6
size: .
V: TRBV5-1
CDR3: CASSLEGGSRLHF
DNA: TGCGCCAGCAGCTTGGAGGGGGGGAGCCGCCTCCACTTT

D: .
J: TRBJ1-3
size: .
V: TRBV7-2
CDR3: CASSRENTIYF
DNA: TGTGCCAGCTCCAGGGAAAACACCATATATTTT

D: .
J: TRBJ1-4
size: .
V: TRBV4-1
CDR3: CASSQEEGEKLFF
DNA: TGCGCCAGCAGCCAGGAAGAGGGAGAAAAACTGTTTTTT

D: TRBD1
J: TRBJ2-5
size: .
V: TRBV7-2
CDR3: CASSLDRVVLETQYF
DNA: TGTGCCAGCAGCTTGGACAGGGTGGTTCTAGAGACCCAGTACTTC

D: .
J: TRBJ1-2
size: .
V: TRBV3-1/TRBV3-2
CDR3: CASSQDPLSYGYTF
DNA: TGTGCCAGCAGCCAAGACCCCCTTTCCTATGGCTACACCTTC

D: .
J: TRBJ1-1
size: .
V: TRBV6-5
CDR3: CASSRDRSFEAFF
DNA: TGTGCCAGCAGTCGCGACAGGAGCTTTGAAGCTTTCTTT

D: .
J: TRBJ1-2
size: .
V: TRBV19
CDR3: CASSSTGPYGYTF
DNA: TGTGCCAGTAGTAGCACAGGGCCTTATGGCTACACCTTC

D: .
J: TRBJ1-2
size: .
V: TRBV27
CDR3: CASSLNPGQGNGYTF
DNA: TGTGCCAGCAGTTTAAATCCGGGGCAGGGGAATGGCTACACCTTC

D: .
J: TRBJ2-1
size: .
V: TRBV5-6
CDR3: CASSLGQIFYNEQFF
DNA: TGTGCCAGCAGCCTTGGACAGATATTCTACAATGAGCAGTTCTTC

D: TRBD2
J: TRBJ2-7
size: .
V: TRBV7-2
CDR3: CASSLGLDYEQYF
DNA: TGTGCCAGCAGCTTGGGACTAGACTACGAGCAGTACTTC

D: .
J: TRBJ2-5
size: .
V: TRBV21-1
CDR3: CASSKALLAFRTSGGLDQETQYF
DNA: TGTGCCAGCAGCAAAGCGCTTTTGGCTTTTCGGACTAGCGGGGGGTTGGACCAAGAGACCCAGTACTTC

D: .
J: TRBJ2-7
size: .
V: TRBV18
CDR3: CASSPPGSHEQYF
DNA: TGTGCCAGCTCACCCCCAGGGTCCCACGAGCAGTACTTC

D: TRBD1
J: TRBJ2-1
size: .
V: TRBV27
CDR3: CASSWQGARNEQFF
DNA: TGTGCCAGCAGTTGGCAGGGGGCGCGAAATGAGCAGTTCTTC